The clone carrying this T cell receptor (beta chain) is labeled medium-sized. As yet, its antigen is unknown. At the DNA level, this CDR3 is encoded by other sequences in the same sample as well. The data originate from a study of metastatic and nonmetastatic thyroid tumors. Study-wide background: Repertoires from blood and tumor or nodule tissue of malignant and benign thyroid patients were compared. The study's findings and limits: Within blood and tumor, benign nodules reportedly had significantly lower TCR beta diversity than malignant thyroid tumors did.

Through MiXCR, TCRdb re-clonotyped the PCR reads. The sample holds approximately 20,000 clones, 34% seen once. No treatment had been given to any patient before thyroid surgery. The length of the CDR3 is 11 residues. The V gene's germline CDR1 is MNHNS and CDR2 SASEGT. Germline trimming cut 7 bases from V and 11 bases from J; bases unmatched to any gene: 7. Sequenced input: tumor tissue. This TCR came from a male donor with papillary thyroid cancer or a benign thyroid nodule (not recorded which). Some clones in this sample may be carry-over from other donors' samples. The chain uses TRBV6-1 and TRBJ1-1, with TRBD1 identical over 7 bases. The CDR3 coding sequence is TGTGCCAGCAAGAAGGGGGCTCGGGCTTTCTTT. This translates into CASKKGARAFF.